The present entry profiles one TCR beta chain with its context. The data derive from a study of blood T cell repertoires in COVID-19. Study-wide context: Collection of acute and convalescent COVID-19 samples took place in the United States, Italy and Spain.

The CDR3 consists of 17 residues. With 5 bases removed from V and 2 bases from J, the gap between germline ends came to 20 bases. Germline V gene lookup returns CDR1 SGHVS and CDR2 FNYEAQ. Methods used by the authors: Amplifying reference gene primers gave estimates of nucleated cell counts. Sequenced by immunoSEQ multiplex PCR; TCRdb stores in-frame clones only, minus some. The V and J calls and clone size were taken over from that table, and D and trimming were inferred from the DNA. The sample yields about 160,000 clones, over 75% seen once. The source material was peripheral blood. The chain uses TRBV7-6 and TRBJ2-3, with D uncertain. This sequence originates from an elderly man with COVID-19, enrolled during active disease. This CDR3 reads CASSAYWRSSSTDTQYF. As DNA, the CDR3 is TGTGCCAGCAGCGCATATTGGCGGTCCTCATCCACAGATACGCAGTATTTT.